The 16 T cell receptor beta chains given below trace back to one sample, sequenced in a study of cytomegalovirus exposure and HLA in healthy donors. PCR amplification relied on 60 Vbeta primers (plus 13 Jbeta primers). This table comes from immunoSEQ multiplex PCR, and its TCRdb copy is limited to in-frame clones, with some not included. This sample has 200,000 to 250,000 clones; around 85% occur once, and the top ten carry 1% to 1.5%. Specimen: PBMCs. The source is a human donor in good health.

This clone was counted a single time. The rearrangement uses TRBV19 and TRBJ2-7; TRBD1 agrees at 10 bases. Germline V lookup: CDR1 LNHDA, CDR2 SQIVND (reference sequence). The CDR3 runs 15 residues. The ends lost 5 bases at V and 4 bases at J; junction bases unmatched: 8. The DNA of the CDR3 is TGTGCCAGTAGTCCACGACAGGGGGCGTTTTACGAGCAGTACTTC. Translating gives CASSPRQGAFYEQYF. The whole variable domain, filled in from reference TRBV19 and TRBJ2-7, reads DGGITQSPKYLFRKEGQNVTLSCEQNLNHDAMYWYRQDPGQGLRLIYYSQIVNDFQKGDIAEGYSVSREKKESFPLTVTSAQKNPTAFYLCASSPRQGAFYEQYFGPGTRLTVT.

The rearrangement links TRBV5-1 to TRBJ2-7; TRBD1 might be the D (6 bases). The CDR3 consists of 15 residues. V was pared by 0 bases and J by 3 bases, with 13 bases between. Germline values: CDR1 SGHRS, CDR2 YFSETQ. The CDR3 protein is CASSLVTGYNYEQYF. DNA for the CDR3: TGCGCCAGCAGCTTGGTGACAGGTTACAACTACGAGCAGTACTTC.

The chain couples TRBV18 to TRBJ2-7; 7 positions match TRBD2. CDR1 and CDR2 (germline): KGHSH, LQKENI. The V segment lost 3 bases and the J segment 6 bases; nucleotides outside the gene matches: 5. The CDR3 covers 13 residues. The CDR3 nucleotides are TGTGCCAGCTCACCGCTGAGGGAGGGCGAGCAGTACTTC. The encoded protein is CASSPLREGEQYF.

The chain is built from TRBV9 and TRBJ2-7, with unresolved D. The ends were cut back, 0 bases at V and 6 bases at J, with 13 bases in the middle. Germline V gene sequence: CDR1 SGDLS, CDR2 YYNGEE. The CDR3 length is 14 residues. CDR3 sequence: CASSVAPRLGEQYF. The CDR3 coding sequence is TGTGCCAGCAGCGTAGCTCCTAGACTCGGCGAGCAGTACTTC.

The rearrangement joins TRBV5-1 to TRBJ1-4, with D maybe TRBD1 (5 bases). The CDR3 loop spans 15 amino acids. Germline values: CDR1 SGHRS, CDR2 YFSETQ. V lost 4 bases and J 6 bases, leaving 16 bases between the germline ends. In DNA form, the CDR3 reads TGCGCCAGCAGCACAGGACAAGGGTGGGATGAAAAACTGTTTTTT. Translating it yields CASSTGQGWDEKLFF.

V and J are TRBV2 and TRBJ1-4; no definite D call. This CDR3 is built from 14 residues. Germline V gene lookup returns CDR1 SNHLY and CDR2 FYNNEI. V was clipped by 7 bases and J by 0 bases, with 9 bases between them. The CDR3 spells CASIRRPTNEKLFF. The CDR3 DNA reads TGTGCCAGCATCCGGCGGCCAACTAATGAAAAACTGTTTTTT.

The J gene is TRBJ1-4, the V gene TRBV7-9; 8 positions match TRBD1. From germline, CDR1 is SEHNR and CDR2 FQNEAQ (reference sequence). The CDR3 is made up of 15 amino acids. V trimming: 5 bases; J trimming: 0 bases; junction bases outside the gene matches: 2. The CDR3 reads CASSGTGTTNEKLFF. The CDR3 coding sequence is TGTGCCAGCAGCGGGACAGGAACAACTAATGAAAAACTGTTTTTT.

The CDR3 DNA sequence: TGTGCCAGCAGCTCCAACTCCGGGACTAGCGGCAATGAGCAGTTCTTC. Its protein product is CASSSNSGTSGNEQFF. This sequence joins TRBV7-3 and TRBJ2-1, with 11 bases that match TRBD2. J was trimmed by 6 bases and V by 4 bases; bases with no gene match: 8. The CDR3 is 16 amino acids. Per germline, CDR1 SGHTA and CDR2 FQGTGA.

Concerning this clone itself: The same CDR3 also results from other DNA sequences found in this sample. V and J are TRBV6-5 and TRBJ2-7; 8 bases are a match to TRBD2. Trimming at V came to 3 bases and at J to 0 bases, leaving 7 bases not matched to a gene. This CDR3 has 16 residues. Germline CDR1 and CDR2: MNHEY and SVGAGI. The CDR3 DNA is TGTGCCAGCAGTTATCGCGCGAGCGGGAGCTCCTACGAGCAGTACTTC. It encodes CASSYRASGSSYEQYF.

This chain links TRBV7-8 with TRBJ2-1; D might be TRBD1 (6 bases). From germline, CDR1 is SGHVS and CDR2 FQNEAQ. V was cut by 0 bases and J by 5 bases, with 11 bases left in between. The CDR3 length is 15 residues. CDR3 in DNA: TGTGCCAGCAGCTTAGCCCGCAGGGGCGACAATGAGCAGTTCTTC. It is translated as CASSLARRGDNEQFF.

This clone was seen only a few times. This chain joins TRBV6-1 and TRBJ1-1, with D unclear. The ends were cut back, 8 bases at V and 1 base at J, with 8 bases in the middle. The germline V gene encodes CDR1 MNHNS and CDR2 SASEGT. The CDR3 sequence is 12 residues long. CDR3 loop: CASLRGNTEAFF. For the CDR3, the DNA is TGTGCCAGCCTGCGGGGGAACACTGAAGCTTTCTTT.

The rearrangement joins TRBV4-1 to TRBJ2-1; possibly TRBD2 for D (6 bases). The CDR3 spans 13 residues. The germline V and J ends were trimmed by 2 bases and 15 bases, with 17 bases remaining between them. The germline V gene has CDR1 MGHRA and CDR2 YSYEKL. The CDR3 reads CASSQSRLVVPFF. The CDR3 DNA reads as TGCGCCAGCAGCCAATCAAGACTAGTCGTCCCGTTCTTC.

The chain is built from TRBV21-1 and TRBJ1-4; TRBD1 was called by the table and not checked on the DNA. TRBV21-1 is described as a pseudogene. The CDR3 totals 16 residues. CDR3 region: CASSNNWGQGWLKLFF. The CDR3 bases are TGTGCCAGCAGCAATAATTGGGGACAGGGGTGGTTAAAACTGTTTTTT.

This chain uses TRBV19 with TRBJ1-3; D possibly corresponds to TRBD1 (6 bases). V gave up 3 bases and J gave up 3 bases, with 21 bases separating them. There are 18 residues in the CDR3. Per the germline V gene, CDR1 is LNHDA and CDR2 is SQIVND (reference sequence). CDR3 in DNA: TGTGCCAGTAGTATGGAAGGACAGCTACTATATCTTGGAAACACCATATATTTT. This gives the protein CASSMEGQLLYLGNTIYF.

V is TRBV7-2 and J is TRBJ1-3; the D gene is possibly TRBD1 (6 bases). V dropped 5 bases and J dropped 0 bases, with 14 bases sitting between them. CDR1 is SGHTA, CDR2 FQGNSA, per germline. The length of the CDR3 is 16 residues. The CDR3 spells CASSNGQTFSGNTIYF. In nucleotides, the CDR3 is TGTGCCAGCAGCAACGGACAGACCTTCTCTGGAAACACCATATATTTT.

The rearrangement joins TRBV13 to TRBJ2-7, with 11 bases lining up with TRBD2. This CDR3 comprises 15 residues. With V trimmed by 6 bases and J by 4 bases, 8 bases remained unmatched. Germline V gives CDR1 PRHDT, CDR2 FYEKMQ (reference sequence). CDR3 sequence: CASSLMTSGIYEQYF. The CDR3, as DNA: TGTGCCAGCAGTTTGATGACTAGCGGGATATACGAGCAGTACTTC. Full variable domain (missing parts from reference TRBV13 and TRBJ2-7): AAGVIQSPRHLIKEKRETATLKCYPIPRHDTVYWYQQGPGQDPQFLISFYEKMQSDKGSIPDRFSAQQFSDYHSELNMSSLELGDSALYFCASSLMTSGIYEQYFGPGTRLTVT.